The sequence of this TCR beta chain was determined in a study of T cell repertoires in cytomegalovirus infection. Whole-study findings and limits: HLA-C-restricted CMV clonotypes gave the most frequent clonotype in two of eight donors.

This clonotype occurred once. The antigen remains undetermined. The germline V gene encodes CDR1 SGHTA and CDR2 FQGNSA. CDR3 size: 16 residues. With 5 bases clipped from V and 1 base from J, the junction kept 8 bases outside the gene matches. From the reads, TCRdb called clonotypes with MiXCR, one entry per CDR3 protein. The sample lists about 350,000 distinct CDR3 sequences; approximately 30% were seen once. The starting material was cultured PBMCs, obtained from culture after CMV antigen stimulation. The receptor's source is a human donor in good health (CMV status not recorded). Some clones in this sample may be carry-over from other donors' samples. J is TRBJ2-7 and V is TRBV7-2; 10 nucleotides line up with TRBD2. CDR3: CASSHAGTSVSYEQYF. The DNA for the CDR3 is TGTGCCAGCAGCCACGCCGGGACTAGCGTTTCCTACGAGCAGTACTTC.